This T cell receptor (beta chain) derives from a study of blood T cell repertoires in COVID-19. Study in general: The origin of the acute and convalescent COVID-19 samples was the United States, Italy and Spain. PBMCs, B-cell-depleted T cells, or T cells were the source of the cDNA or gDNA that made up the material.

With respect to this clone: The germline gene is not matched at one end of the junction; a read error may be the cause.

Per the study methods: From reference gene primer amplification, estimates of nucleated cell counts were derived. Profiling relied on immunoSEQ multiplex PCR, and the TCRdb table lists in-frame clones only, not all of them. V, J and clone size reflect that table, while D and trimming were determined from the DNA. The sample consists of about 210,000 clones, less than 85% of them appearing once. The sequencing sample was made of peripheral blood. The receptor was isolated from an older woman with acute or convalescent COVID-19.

This CDR3 reads CASSPGTSEDTQYF. The CDR3 DNA sequence: TGTGCCAGTAGCCCGGGGACTAGCGAGGATACGCAGTATTTT. The chain couples TRBV4-2 to TRBJ2-3, with 10 bases matching TRBD2. The germline V gene encodes CDR1 LGHNA and CDR2 YNFKEQ. CDR3 length: 14 amino acids.